The TCR beta chain under discussion was sequenced for a study of Tregs in tolerant kidney transplant recipients. The CDR3 loop spans 13 amino acids. Germline CDR1 reads MNHNY; CDR2 reads SVGAGI (reference sequence). V dropped 4 bases and J dropped 4; count of bases not matched to a gene: 2. The data were produced by immunoSEQ multiplex PCR, yet TCRdb's version contains in-frame clones alone and is incomplete. This table holds 100,000 to 120,000 clones, around 89% found once. The specimen was CD4+ T cells from blood, collected before the transplant. The rearrangement joins TRBV6-6 to TRBJ1-2, with 8 bases matching TRBD1. The sequence was obtained from a human donor who received a combined kidney and bone marrow transplant. As DNA, the CDR3 is TGTGCCAGCAGTTCGGACAGGGTCTATGGCTACACCTTC. It encodes CASSSDRVYGYTF.